A single sample is the source of the 15 T cell receptor beta chains below, sequenced in a study of blood T cell dynamics during melanoma immunotherapy. Libraries were prepared by immunoSEQ multiplex PCR; TCRdb keeps only in-frame clonotypes and omits some of them. The sample records roughly 10,000 clones, roughly nine tenths being singletons. Time point in this sample: pre-treatment baseline. Sequencing was performed on blood, taken from a patient treated with checkpoint blockade. The receptors were sampled from a human donor with melanoma.

The chain uses TRBV27 and TRBJ2-1; 8 bases agree with TRBD2. The CDR3 has 14 residues. J was trimmed by 4 bases and V by 5 bases; bases with no gene match: 4. CDR1 and CDR2 from the germline V gene are MNHEY and SMNVEV (reference sequence). The CDR3 DNA sequence: TGTGCCAGCAGTGCGGGACTAGAATACAATGAGCAGTTCTTC. Its protein product is CASSAGLEYNEQFF.

This chain connects TRBV5-1 to TRBJ2-2; 7 bases fit TRBD1. The CDR3 spans 15 residues. Germline V gene lookup returns CDR1 SGHRS and CDR2 YFSETQ. J lost 7 bases, V lost 3 bases, and 9 bases had no gene match. The CDR3 sequence is CASSYPDRAGGELFF. The CDR3, as DNA: TGCGCCAGCAGCTACCCTGACAGGGCGGGCGGGGAGCTGTTTTTT.

The V call is TRBV27, the J call TRBJ1-2; D gene unclear. Germline V gives CDR1 MNHEY, CDR2 SMNVEV (reference sequence). The V and J ends lost 6 bases and 8 bases respectively, with 19 bases between them. This CDR3 is built from 14 residues. CDR3 protein: CASSTGRERGGYTF. In nucleotides, the CDR3 is TGTGCCAGCAGCACGGGGAGGGAGAGAGGAGGCTACACCTTC.

The chain has TRBV12-5 and TRBJ1-5; 8 bases line up with TRBD1. V gave up 5 bases and J gave up 3 bases; unmatched junction bases: 9. From germline, CDR1 is LGHNT and CDR2 FRNRAP. The CDR3 has 16 residues. The CDR3 region has the DNA TGTGCTAGTGGTAGAGCTGGGACAGGAATCAATCAGCCCCAGCATTTT. Residues: CASGRAGTGINQPQHF.

This clone was detected a few times. The gene calls are TRBV5-4 and TRBJ2-6; D is perhaps TRBD1 or TRBD2 (5 bases each). The CDR3 is 16 amino acids. In germline, CDR1 is SGHNT, CDR2 YYREEE (reference sequence). Trimming cost V 4 bases and J 1 base, with 12 bases left between them. The CDR3 bases are TGTGCCAGCAGCAGGGACGCCGGTTCTGGGGCCAACGTCCTGACTTTC. Residues: CASSRDAGSGANVLTF.

This sequence joins TRBV6-5 and TRBJ1-5, with D perhaps TRBD1 (6 bases). CDR1 is MNHEY and CDR2 is SVGAGI in the germline V gene. This CDR3 is built from 14 residues. V dropped 5 bases and J dropped 2 bases, with 10 bases sitting between them. CDR3 in amino acids: CASSRRQGNQPQHF. In DNA form, the CDR3 reads TGTGCCAGCAGTCGTCGACAGGGCAATCAGCCCCAGCATTTT.

Comments on this clone: Within the sample, other DNA sequences also encode this same CDR3. The chain joins TRBV9 to TRBJ2-5; D unclear. This CDR3 comprises 12 residues. Trimming took 0 bases from V and 4 from J, leaving 4 bases between them. The germline V gene has CDR1 SGDLS and CDR2 YYNGEE. CDR3 in DNA: TGTGCCAGCAGCGTAGGGGGAGAGACCCAGTACTTC. This encodes CASSVGGETQYF.

The rearrangement uses TRBV6-1 and TRBJ2-5, with unresolved D. The germline V gene encodes CDR1 MNHNS and CDR2 SASEGT. V lost 4 bases, J lost 5 bases, and 8 bases lay in between. The CDR3 extends over 12 amino acids. The CDR3 loop is CASSGLGETQYF. The DNA of the CDR3 is TGTGCCAGCAGTGGATTGGGGGAGACCCAGTACTTC.

The gene calls are TRBV5-8 and TRBJ2-5, with 9 bases aligning to TRBD1. The end of the DNA is better explained by TRBJ2-7, so the J call may be wrong. The CDR3 runs 16 residues. The germline CDR1 and CDR2 sequences are SGHTS and YDEGEE. CDR3 in amino acids: CASSPVGQGWGDEQYF. For the CDR3, the DNA is TGTGCCAGCAGCCCGGTAGGACAGGGGTGGGGCGACGAGCAGTACTTC.

This clone was counted a single time. CDR3 sequence reads: CASSLSIGSNEKLFF. The CDR3 nucleotides are TGTGCCAGCAGCCTAAGTATCGGCAGCAATGAAAAACTGTTTTTT. The genes are TRBV7-6 and TRBJ1-4; D unclear. CDR1 is SGHVS, CDR2 FNYEAQ, per germline. With 5 bases removed from V and 5 bases from J, the gap between germline ends came to 15 bases. CDR3 length: 15 residues.

The V call is TRBV5-1, the J call TRBJ2-7; D might be TRBD2 (6 bases). The CDR3 consists of 13 residues. Germline V gene data show CDR1 as SGHRS and CDR2 as YFSETQ. Trimming cost V 0 bases and J 7 bases, with 11 bases left between them. The CDR3: CASSLAAGWEQYV. The CDR3 DNA sequence: TGCGCCAGCAGCTTGGCCGCGGGGTGGGAGCAGTACGTC.

V gene TRBV30 combines with J gene TRBJ1-2; D call uncertain. Looked up from germline, CDR1 is GTSNPN and CDR2 is SVGIG (reference sequence). The CDR3 has 11 amino acids. V lost 8 bases, J lost 1 base, and 8 bases lay in between. The CDR3 DNA follows: TGTGCCGGGGTCTTTAACTATGGCTACACCTTC. This encodes CAGVFNYGYTF. Variable domain in full (rest from reference TRBV30 and TRBJ1-2): SQTIHQWPATLVQPVGSPLSLECTVEGTSNPNLYWYRQAAGRGLQLLFYSVGIGQISSEVPQNLSASRPQDRQFILSSKKLLLSDSGFYLCAGVFNYGYTFGSGTRLTVV.

The chain has TRBV19 and TRBJ1-3; D unclear. Per the germline V gene, CDR1 is LNHDA and CDR2 is SQIVND (reference sequence). This CDR3 is 14 amino acids long. Trimming took off 7 bases at V and 0 bases at J, with 10 bases between the two ends. CDR3 sequence: CASTPGSSGNTIYF. In DNA, the CDR3 is TGTGCCAGTACCCCGGGAAGCTCTGGAAACACCATATATTTT.

This clone appeared once. The chain recombines TRBV30 with TRBJ2-1, with a tentative D call TRBD1 (5 bases). V dropped 5 bases and J dropped 2 bases, with 13 bases sitting between them. CDR1 and CDR2 from the germline V gene are GTSNPN and SVGIG (reference sequence). The CDR3 has 14 residues. CDR3 DNA: TGTGCCTGGCTCGACAGAAAACCCTACAATGAGCAGTTCTTC. This sequence encodes CAWLDRKPYNEQFF.

The chain couples TRBV23-1 to TRBJ1-2; D not certain. TRBV23-1 is classed as an ORF, of uncertain function. Deletions cut 7 bases from V and 1 base from J, with 10 bases between. CDR3 size: 13 residues. CDR3 amino acids: CASILSRNYGYTF. In DNA form, the CDR3 reads TGCGCCAGCATCTTAAGCCGTAACTATGGCTACACCTTC.